This T cell receptor (beta chain) was sequenced during a study of T cell responses to AZD1222 COVID-19 vaccine. Repertoires were generated with immunoSEQ multiplex PCR, while TCRdb's copy carries only in-frame clones and drops some. The table includes about 270,000 clones, 90% to 95% detected once. The CDR3 loop spans 16 amino acids. Germline V gene sequence: CDR1 KGHDR, CDR2 SFDVKD. V dropped 6 bases and J dropped 4; count of bases not matched to a gene: 11. In regard to this clone: The antigen is not known.

Study-level points and caveats: Repertoires were obtained solely post-peak T cell response. The breadth and depth of Spike-specific TCRs increased once two AZD1222 doses had been given. At baseline, seropositivity was found in only six or seven AZD1222 recipients.

This receptor was identified in an adult who received the AZD1222 COVID-19 vaccine. The J gene is TRBJ2-1, the V gene TRBV24-1; 7 bases align to TRBD1. This specimen was peripheral blood, taken 28 days after the second AZD1222 dose. CDR3 region: CATSPQTGTDYNEQFF. The CDR3 coding sequence is TGTGCCACCAGTCCCCAAACCGGGACAGATTACAATGAGCAGTTCTTC.